This is a list of T cell receptor beta chains from one sample in a study of shared clonotypes between healthy human individuals. The table came from immunoSEQ multiplex PCR; TCRdb's copy has only in-frame clones and leaves some out. This table holds about a million clones, 76% found once. The specimen was memory CD4+ T cells sorted from blood. The receptors originated from a man younger than 35 in good health. The CDR3 runs from the conserved cysteine through the conserved F or W. A D gene is named only where the DNA matches it firmly. Part of the rows lack a size; the others show once, few, many or a class for expanded clones.

d_call j_call v_call clone_size cdr3_nt cdr3_aa
- TRBJ1-2 TRBV18 - TGTGCCAGCTCACCTATCCCGAATAACTATGGCTACACCTTC CASSPIPNNYGYTF
- TRBJ1-5 TRBV30 - TGTGCCTGGAGTCCAGCGACAGATCAGCCCCAGCATTTT CAWSPATDQPQHF
- TRBJ1-3 TRBV5-1 - TGCGCCAGCAGCTTGGAGGCTGCCTCTGGAAACACCATATATTTT CASSLEAASGNTIYF
- TRBJ1-3 TRBV14 - TGTGCCAGCAGCCTCACATTGTCTGGAAACACCATATATTTT CASSLTLSGNTIYF
- TRBJ1-4 TRBV30 - TGTGCCTGGAGTAGGGGGAGGAATGAAAAACTGTTTTTT CAWSRGRNEKLFF
TRBD1 TRBJ1-1 TRBV30 - TGTGCCTGGAGGACCAAGACAGGGGGCTTTGAAGCTTTCTTT CAWRTKTGGFEAFF
- TRBJ2-2 TRBV5-6 - TGTGCCAGCAGCCTGGGGCTGGGGGGCACCGGGGAGCTGTTTTTT CASSLGLGGTGELFF
- TRBJ1-1 TRBV11-2 - TGTGCCAGCAGCTTAGATTCCCCTGGGCGGGGAGCTTTCTTT CASSLDSPGRGAFF
- TRBJ1-2 TRBV7-2 - TGTGCCAGCAGCTTAGAGCGGCAGGACTATGGCTACACCTTC CASSLERQDYGYTF
TRBD1 TRBJ2-5 TRBV5-1 - TGCGCCAGCAGTCCAGGGGGCGCCGAGACCCAGTACTTC CASSPGGAETQYF
- TRBJ2-5 TRBV11-1 - TGTGCCAGCAGCCTGGGATTTCAAGAGACCCAGTACTTC CASSLGFQETQYF
- TRBJ1-4 TRBV6-5 few TGTGCCAGCAGTTATACGGGGCTCGAAAAACTGTTTTTT CASSYTGLEKLFF
TRBD1 TRBJ2-1 TRBV6-5 - TGTGCCAGCAGTTACTGGGACAGGAATTACAATGAGCAGTTCTTC CASSYWDRNYNEQFF
- TRBJ2-3 TRBV19 many TGTGCCAGTAGGGATAGCCTAACAGATACGCAGTATTTT CASRDSLTDTQYF
- TRBJ2-7 TRBV13 - TGTGCCAGCAGCTTAGTCCCCAACGGCAGGGCCAACACGGGCGAGCAGTACTTC CASSLVPNGRANTGEQYF
- TRBJ1-2 TRBV7-9 - TGTGCCAGCAGCTCCGGGGGGAACTATGGCTACACCTTC CASSSGGNYGYTF
- TRBJ2-7 TRBV5-1 - TGCGCCAGCAGCTACAACTCCTACGAGCAGTACTTC CASSYNSYEQYF
TRBD1 TRBJ2-5 TRBV7-2 few TGTGCCAGCAGCTCGCAGACAGGGGGCGCAGAGACCCAGTACTTC CASSSQTGGAETQYF
- TRBJ1-6 TRBV7-2 - TGTGCCAGCAGCTCCCAGGTCGCGCAGAGTAATTCACCCCTCCACTTT CASSSQVAQSNSPLHF
TRBD1 TRBJ1-5 TRBV7-2 - TGTGCCAGCAGCCCTCAGGGGGGTCAGCCCCAGCATTTT CASSPQGGQPQHF
- TRBJ2-3 TRBV6-5 - TGTGCCAGCAGTCGTGGGGGAAATGTAGATACGCAGTATTTT CASSRGGNVDTQYF
- TRBJ2-5 TRBV11-3 - TGTGCCAGCAGCTTAAGAGCGACAGAGACCCAGTACTTC CASSLRATETQYF
- TRBJ2-7 TRBV7-9 - TGTGCCAGCAGCTTTTCGGGGGTGCCCTACGAGCAGTACTTC CASSFSGVPYEQYF
- TRBJ2-1 TRBV30 - TGTGCCTGGAGTCAAAGCAGGGAGCAGTTCTTC CAWSQSREQFF
- TRBJ1-1 TRBV9 - TGTGCCAGCAGCGTAGGGGCGGCAGCTTCCATGAACACTGAAGCTTTCTTT CASSVGAAASMNTEAFF
TRBD2 TRBJ2-2 TRBV9 - TGTGCCAGTTTAGCGGGGGGATCAAGTTCCGGGGAGCTGTTTTTT CASLAGGSSSGELFF
- TRBJ2-5 TRBV7-9 many TGTGCCAGCAGCTTAGTCCTAGAGACCCAGTACTTC CASSLVLETQYF
- TRBJ2-3 TRBV6-1 - TGTGCCAGCAGTGAAGCGCGTAGGGGGCGGGGAGATACGCAGTATTTT CASSEARRGRGDTQYF
TRBD2 TRBJ2-1 TRBV18 - TGTGCCAGCTCACCAGCGGGACTAGCGGGGAGTGAGCAGTTCTTC CASSPAGLAGSEQFF
- TRBJ2-7 TRBV28 once TGTGCCAGCAGTTTAAGACAGTCCGAGCAGTACTTC CASSLRQSEQYF
TRBD2 TRBJ2-1 TRBV5-1 - TGCGCCAGCAGCCTCGGGACTAGCGGGGGTGTATTGGAGCAGTTCTTC CASSLGTSGGVLEQFF
- TRBJ1-1 TRBV29-1 - TGCAGCGTTGACAGAGGGCACCTGAACACTGAAGCTTTCTTT CSVDRGHLNTEAFF
- TRBJ1-6 TRBV9 - TGTGCCAGCAGCCCAGCTATGGGAAATTCACCCCTCCACTTT CASSPAMGNSPLHF
- TRBJ2-2 TRBV7-9 once TGTGCCAGCAGCCTTAACACCGGGGAGCTGTTTTTT CASSLNTGELFF
TRBD2 TRBJ2-1 TRBV27 few TGTGCCAGCAGAAGGACTAGCGGGGGGACTAGCTCCTACAATGAGCAGTTCTTC CASRRTSGGTSSYNEQFF
- TRBJ1-1 TRBV19 few TGTGCCAGTAGTATCCCGCGGGTCACTGAAGCTTTCTTT CASSIPRVTEAFF
TRBD1 TRBJ2-4 TRBV4-1 few TGCGCCAGCAGCCAAGCCAACAGGGGGTCTGCAGACATTCAGTACTTC CASSQANRGSADIQYF
- TRBJ2-7 TRBV6-5 - TGTGCCAGCAGTTACGGGCAGGGTGTCTACGAGCAGTACTTC CASSYGQGVYEQYF
TRBD2 TRBJ2-3 TRBV7-7 - TGTGCTAGCAGCTTACTCGTACTAGCGGGAGCAGATACGCAGTATTTT CASSLLVLAGADTQYF
TRBD1 TRBJ1-2 TRBV5-5 - TGTGCCAGCAGCTTTCGGGGACAGGGACCTTCTAACTATGGCTACACCTTC CASSFRGQGPSNYGYTF
- TRBJ1-2 TRBV6-6 - TGTGCCAGCAGTTCCGGTACTAACTATGGCTACACCTTC CASSSGTNYGYTF
- TRBJ1-1 TRBV11-3 - TGTGCCAGCAGCCTAGGGGTCACGGGGTCTGAAGCTTTCTTT CASSLGVTGSEAFF
TRBD1 TRBJ2-2 TRBV2 - TGTGCCAGCTCGGGACAGCTTAACACCGGGGAGCTGTTTTTT CASSGQLNTGELFF
TRBD1 TRBJ1-5 TRBV4-1 - TGCGCCAGCAGCCAACGGGACAGACTCCCGCCCCAGCATTTT CASSQRDRLPPQHF
- TRBJ1-1 TRBV6-1 - TGTGCCAGCTCGAGTTTAGAGGGTACCACTGAAGCTTTCTTT CASSSLEGTTEAFF
- TRBJ2-3 TRBV7-3 once TGTGCCAGCAGCCCGGGTGGCACAGATACGCAGTATTTT CASSPGGTDTQYF